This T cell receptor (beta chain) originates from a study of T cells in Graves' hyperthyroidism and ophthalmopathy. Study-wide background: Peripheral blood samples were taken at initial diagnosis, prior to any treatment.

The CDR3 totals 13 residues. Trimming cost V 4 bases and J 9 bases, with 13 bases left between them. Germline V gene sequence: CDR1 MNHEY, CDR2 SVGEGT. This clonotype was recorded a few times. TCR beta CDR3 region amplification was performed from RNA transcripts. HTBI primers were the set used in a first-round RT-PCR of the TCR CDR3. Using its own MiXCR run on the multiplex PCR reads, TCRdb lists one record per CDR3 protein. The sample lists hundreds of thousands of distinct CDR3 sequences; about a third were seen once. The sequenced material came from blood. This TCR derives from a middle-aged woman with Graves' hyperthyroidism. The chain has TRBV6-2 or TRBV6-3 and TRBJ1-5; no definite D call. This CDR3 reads CASSSLASRPQHF. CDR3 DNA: TGTGCCAGCAGTTCCCTCGCCTCACGGCCCCAGCATTTT.